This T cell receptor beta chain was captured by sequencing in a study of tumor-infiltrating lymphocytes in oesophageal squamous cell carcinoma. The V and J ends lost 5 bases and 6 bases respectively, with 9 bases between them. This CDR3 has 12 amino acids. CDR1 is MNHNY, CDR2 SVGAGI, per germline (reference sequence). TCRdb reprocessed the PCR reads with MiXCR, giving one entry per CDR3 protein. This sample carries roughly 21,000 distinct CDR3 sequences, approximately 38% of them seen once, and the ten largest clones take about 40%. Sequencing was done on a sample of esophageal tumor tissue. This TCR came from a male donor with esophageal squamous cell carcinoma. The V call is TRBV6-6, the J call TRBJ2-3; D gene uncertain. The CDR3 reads CASSRSRDTQYF. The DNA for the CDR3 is TGTGCCAGCAGTAGGTCTCGGGATACGCAGTATTTT.